This TCR beta chain was identified during a study of blood T cell repertoires in COVID-19. Study summary: The United States, Italy and Spain were the sources of the acute and convalescent COVID-19 samples. In each case, the material was cDNA or gDNA derived from T cells, B-cell-depleted T cells, or PBMCs.

Germline trimming cut 5 bases from V and 2 bases from J; bases unmatched to any gene: 8. The CDR3 has 16 residues. Per germline, CDR1 SEHNR and CDR2 FQNEAQ (reference sequence). In the original workflow: Estimation of nucleated cell counts was performed using reference gene primer amplification. The method was immunoSEQ multiplex PCR; TCRdb's version includes in-frame clones alone and lacks a portion of them. The V and J calls and the clone size are those of that table, but D and trimming were determined from the DNA. This table holds roughly 97,000 clones, approximately 85% found once. The sequenced sample was peripheral blood. This receptor was identified in a man aged 60 to 69 with acute or convalescent COVID-19. The rearrangement links TRBV7-9 to TRBJ2-3; 9 bases agree with TRBD2. This chain's CDR3 is CASSIFSGGFTDTQYF. The CDR3 DNA reads TGTGCCAGCAGCATCTTCAGCGGGGGGTTCACAGATACGCAGTATTTT.